One T cell receptor (beta chain) is described in this entry. Its cognate antigen is unknown. All the people who gave samples were healthy bone marrow donors. The study ran its PCR with 60 Vbeta and 13 Jbeta primers. Generated by immunoSEQ multiplex PCR, the TCRdb table keeps only in-frame clones and is missing some. The data contain 100,000 to 150,000 clones, 70% to 80% of them singletons. This entry is derived from a study of cytomegalovirus exposure and HLA in healthy donors. The germline V gene encodes CDR1 SNHLY and CDR2 FYNNEI. After removal of 5 bases from V and 6 bases from J, the junction contained 10 bases not matched to a gene. This CDR3 comprises 15 residues. Study-wide findings and caveats: In a later analysis, HLA-associated TCR beta chains were more clonally expanded than equally common others. Through in vitro validation, a few CMV-associated chains were shown to be specific for CMV antigens.

This TCR came from a woman in her fifties or sixties in good health and CMV-seropositive. Sequences were obtained from PBMCs. The chain links TRBV2 to TRBJ2-3, with TRBD1 matching 8 bases. The chain's CDR3 is CASSSQGVPLDTQYF. As DNA, the CDR3 is TGTGCCAGCAGTTCACAGGGGGTCCCCTTGGATACGCAGTATTTT.